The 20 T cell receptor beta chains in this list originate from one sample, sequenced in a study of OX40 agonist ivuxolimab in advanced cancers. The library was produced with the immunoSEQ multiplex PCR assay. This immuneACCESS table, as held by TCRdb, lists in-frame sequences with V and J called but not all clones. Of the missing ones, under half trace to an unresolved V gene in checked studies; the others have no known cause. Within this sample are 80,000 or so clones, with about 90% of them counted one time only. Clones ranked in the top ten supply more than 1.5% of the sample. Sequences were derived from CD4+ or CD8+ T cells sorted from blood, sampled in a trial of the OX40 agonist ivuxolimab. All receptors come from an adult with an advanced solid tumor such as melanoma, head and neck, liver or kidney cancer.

CDR3 DNA: TGTGCCAGCTCACCAGACCTCACAGATACGCAGTATTTT. Translating gives CASSPDLTDTQYF. J is TRBJ2-3 and V is TRBV18; no firm D call. The V and J ends lost 2 bases and 2 bases respectively, with 5 bases between them. The CDR3 has 13 residues. Germline V gene lookup returns CDR1 KGHSH and CDR2 LQKENI.

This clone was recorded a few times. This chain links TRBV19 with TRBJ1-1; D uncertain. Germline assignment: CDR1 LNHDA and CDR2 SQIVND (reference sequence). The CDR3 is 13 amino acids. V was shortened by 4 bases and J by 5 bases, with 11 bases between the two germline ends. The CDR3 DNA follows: TGTGCCAGTAGTACCCGGTGGGGTACTGAAGCTTTCTTT. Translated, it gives CASSTRWGTEAFF. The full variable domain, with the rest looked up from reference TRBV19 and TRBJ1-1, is DGGITQSPKYLFRKEGQNVTLSCEQNLNHDAMYWYRQDPGQGLRLIYYSQIVNDFQKGDIAEGYSVSREKKESFPLTVTSAQKNPTAFYLCASSTRWGTEAFFGQGTRLTVV.

In nucleotides, the CDR3 is TGTGCCAGCAGTCCAGGACAGGGAAGACAGTACTTC. Translating it yields CASSPGQGRQYF. The chain links TRBV6-5 to TRBJ2-7, with 8 positions matching TRBD1. Trimming took 5 bases from V and 10 from J; bases not matched to a gene: 7. CDR3 length equals 12 residues. The germline V gene encodes CDR1 MNHEY and CDR2 SVGAGI.

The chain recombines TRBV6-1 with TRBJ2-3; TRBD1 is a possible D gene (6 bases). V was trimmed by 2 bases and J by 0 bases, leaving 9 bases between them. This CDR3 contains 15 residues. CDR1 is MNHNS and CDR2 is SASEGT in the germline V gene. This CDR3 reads CASSESGASTDTQYF. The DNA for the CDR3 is TGTGCCAGCAGTGAATCAGGGGCGAGCACAGATACGCAGTATTTT.

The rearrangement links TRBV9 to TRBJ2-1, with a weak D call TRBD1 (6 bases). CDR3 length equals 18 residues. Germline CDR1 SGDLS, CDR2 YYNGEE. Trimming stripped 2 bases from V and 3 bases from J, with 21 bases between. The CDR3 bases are TGTGCCAGCAGCGTGGAACCCCGGGACACAAACCTCTACAATGAGCAGTTCTTC. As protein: CASSVEPRDTNLYNEQFF.

The CDR3 coding sequence is TGTGCCAGCAGCCTCACCGGGGCCCCAGAAGTTGCTTTCTTT. Residues: CASSLTGAPEVAFF. The V gene is TRBV7-9, the J gene TRBJ1-1; D is perhaps TRBD1 (5 bases). Germline CDR1 SEHNR, CDR2 FQNEAQ (reference sequence). Between the trimmed V and J ends, which lost 5 bases and 11 bases, there was a span of 21 bases. The CDR3 contains 14 residues. The full variable domain, its missing parts supplied by reference TRBV7-9 and TRBJ1-1, is DTGVSQNPRHKITKRGQNVTFRCDPISEHNRLYWYRQTLGQGPEFLTYFQNEAQLEKSRLLSDRFSAERPKGSFSTLEIQRTEQGDSAMYLCASSLTGAPEVAFFGQGTRLTVV.

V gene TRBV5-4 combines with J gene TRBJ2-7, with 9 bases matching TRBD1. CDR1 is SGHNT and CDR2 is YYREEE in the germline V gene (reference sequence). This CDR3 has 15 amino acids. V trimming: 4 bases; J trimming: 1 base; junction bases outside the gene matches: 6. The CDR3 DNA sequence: TGTGCCAGCAGCCTTCCCGGACAGGGGTCCTACGAGCAGTACTTC. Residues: CASSLPGQGSYEQYF.

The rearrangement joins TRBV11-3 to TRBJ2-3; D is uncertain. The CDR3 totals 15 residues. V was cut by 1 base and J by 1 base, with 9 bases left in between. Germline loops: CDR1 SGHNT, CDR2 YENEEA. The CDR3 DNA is TGTGCCAGCAGCTTAGTCGCAGCAGGCACAGATACGCAGTATTTT. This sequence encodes CASSLVAAGTDTQYF.

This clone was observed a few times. CDR3 residues: CASSLFPITGWETQYF. DNA of the CDR3: TGTGCCAGCAGTTTATTCCCGATTACAGGATGGGAGACCCAGTACTTC. This rearrangement joins TRBV27 to TRBJ2-5, with D possibly TRBD1 on 5 matching bases. V lost 1 base and J lost 5, with 17 bases in between. CDR3 length equals 16 residues. Germline CDR1 is MNHEY and CDR2 is SMNVEV (reference sequence).

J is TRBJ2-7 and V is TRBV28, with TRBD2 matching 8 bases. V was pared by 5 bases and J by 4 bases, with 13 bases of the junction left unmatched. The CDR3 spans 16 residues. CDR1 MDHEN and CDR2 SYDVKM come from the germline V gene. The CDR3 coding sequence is TGTGCCAGCAGTCCCCTCGGGGGGGGACTCTCGTACGAGCAGTACTTC. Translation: CASSPLGGGLSYEQYF.

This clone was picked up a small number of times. CDR3 loop: CASSPSPRVSYGYTF. CDR3 bases: TGTGCCAGTAGTCCCAGCCCCAGGGTTAGCTATGGCTACACCTTC. This sequence joins TRBV19 and TRBJ1-2; possibly TRBD1 for D (5 bases). The CDR3 is 15 amino acids. CDR1 LNHDA and CDR2 SQIVND come from the germline V gene (reference sequence). V lost 5 bases to trimming and J lost 4 bases, with 17 bases between them.

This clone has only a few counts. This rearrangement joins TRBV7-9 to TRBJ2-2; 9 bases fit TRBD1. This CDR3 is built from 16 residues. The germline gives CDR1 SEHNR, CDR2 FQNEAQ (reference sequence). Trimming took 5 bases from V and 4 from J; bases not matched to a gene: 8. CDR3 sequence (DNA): TGTGCCAGCAGCCGACGACAGGGGGAGGGCACCGGGGAGCTGTTTTTT. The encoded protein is CASSRRQGEGTGELFF. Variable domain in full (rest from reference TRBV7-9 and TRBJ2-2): DTGVSQNPRHKITKRGQNVTFRCDPISEHNRLYWYRQTLGQGPEFLTYFQNEAQLEKSRLLSDRFSAERPKGSFSTLEIQRTEQGDSAMYLCASSRRQGEGTGELFFGEGSRLTVL.

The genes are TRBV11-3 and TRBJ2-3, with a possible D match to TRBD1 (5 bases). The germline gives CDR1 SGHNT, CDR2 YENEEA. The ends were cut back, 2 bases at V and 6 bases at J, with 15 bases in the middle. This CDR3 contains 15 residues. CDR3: CASSLNLGGADTQYF. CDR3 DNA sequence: TGTGCCAGCAGCTTAAATTTAGGTGGGGCCGATACGCAGTATTTT.

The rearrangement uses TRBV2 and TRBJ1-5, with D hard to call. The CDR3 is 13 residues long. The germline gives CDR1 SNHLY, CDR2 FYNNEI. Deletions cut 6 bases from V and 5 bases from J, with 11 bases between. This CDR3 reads CASRQSLDQPQHF. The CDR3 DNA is TGTGCCAGCAGACAGTCCTTAGATCAGCCCCAGCATTTT. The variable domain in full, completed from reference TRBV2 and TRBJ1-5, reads EPEVTQTPSHQVTQMGQEVILRCVPISNHLYFYWYRQILGQKVEFLVSFYNNEISEKSEIFDDQFSVERPDGSNFTLKIRSTKLEDSAMYFCASRQSLDQPQHFGDGTRLSIL.

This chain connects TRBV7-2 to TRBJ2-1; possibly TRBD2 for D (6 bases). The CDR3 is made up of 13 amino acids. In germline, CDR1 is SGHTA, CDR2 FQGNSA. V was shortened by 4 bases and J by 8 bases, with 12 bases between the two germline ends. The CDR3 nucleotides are TGTGCCAGCAGCTCTGCTAGCGTCCATGAGCAGTTCTTC. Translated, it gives CASSSASVHEQFF.

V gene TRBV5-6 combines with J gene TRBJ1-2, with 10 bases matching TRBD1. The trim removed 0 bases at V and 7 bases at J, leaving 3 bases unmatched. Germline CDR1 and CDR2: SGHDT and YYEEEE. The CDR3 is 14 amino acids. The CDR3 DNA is TGTGCCAGCAGCTTGGGACAGGGGGCTGCTGGCTACACCTTC. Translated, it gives CASSLGQGAAGYTF.

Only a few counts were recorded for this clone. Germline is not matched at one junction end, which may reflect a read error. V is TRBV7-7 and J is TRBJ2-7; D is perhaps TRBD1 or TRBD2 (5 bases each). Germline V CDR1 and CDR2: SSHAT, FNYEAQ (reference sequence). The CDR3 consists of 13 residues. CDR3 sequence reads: CASSQAGSYEQYF. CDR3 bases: TGTGCTAGCAGTCAAGCAGGGAGCTACGAGCAGTACTTC.

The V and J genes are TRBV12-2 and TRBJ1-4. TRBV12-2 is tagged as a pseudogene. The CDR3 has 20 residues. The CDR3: CASRTMWGNPGRETNEKLFF. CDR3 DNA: TGTGCAAGTCGGACGATGTGGGGGAACCCCGGCCGAGAAACTAATGAAAAACTGTTTTTT.

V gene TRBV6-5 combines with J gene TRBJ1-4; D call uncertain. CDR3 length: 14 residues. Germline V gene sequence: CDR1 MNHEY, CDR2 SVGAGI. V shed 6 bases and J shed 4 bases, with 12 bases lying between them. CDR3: CASSSGENNEKLFF. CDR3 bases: TGTGCCAGCAGCTCCGGGGAGAATAATGAAAAACTGTTTTTT.

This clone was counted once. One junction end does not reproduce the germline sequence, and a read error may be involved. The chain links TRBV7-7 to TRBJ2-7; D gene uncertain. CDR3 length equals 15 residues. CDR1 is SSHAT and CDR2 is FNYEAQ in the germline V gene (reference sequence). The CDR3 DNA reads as TGTGCTAGCAGCCCAGCCCTGGGGTTTGGGAACGAGCAGTACTTC. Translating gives CASSPALGFGNEQYF.